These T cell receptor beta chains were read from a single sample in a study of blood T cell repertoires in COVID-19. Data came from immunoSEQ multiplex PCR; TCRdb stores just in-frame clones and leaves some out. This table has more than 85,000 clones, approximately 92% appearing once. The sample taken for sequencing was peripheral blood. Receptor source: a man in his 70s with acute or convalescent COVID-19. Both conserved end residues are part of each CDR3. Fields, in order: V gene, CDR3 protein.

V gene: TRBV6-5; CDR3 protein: CASSYGTRTDTQYF
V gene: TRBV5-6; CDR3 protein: CASSSLAGGSNTGELFF
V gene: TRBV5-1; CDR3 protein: CASSLYSGGDTQYF
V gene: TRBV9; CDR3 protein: CASSKGGYEQYF
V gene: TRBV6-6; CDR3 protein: CASSPNDRADTEAFF
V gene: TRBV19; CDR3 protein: CASSPNRGEQYF
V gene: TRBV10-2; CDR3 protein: CASSESGQPGNQPQHF
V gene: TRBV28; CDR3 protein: CASRTGSAANSPLHF
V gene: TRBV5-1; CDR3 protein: CASSSGTRSQPQHF
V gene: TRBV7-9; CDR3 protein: CASSSGQGYTIYF
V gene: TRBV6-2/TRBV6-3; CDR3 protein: CASSTRIQTNTEAFF
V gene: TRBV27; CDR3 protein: CASSMTSGSYNEQFF
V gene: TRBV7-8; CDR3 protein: CASSADRGYGYTF
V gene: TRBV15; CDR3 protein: CATSRHRGLGQPQHF
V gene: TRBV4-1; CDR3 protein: CASSTRDRLYGYTF
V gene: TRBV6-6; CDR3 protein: CASSYGWGFSPYEQYF
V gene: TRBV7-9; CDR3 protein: CASTPGHMWTQYF
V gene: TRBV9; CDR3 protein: CASSVARGVGLYGYTF
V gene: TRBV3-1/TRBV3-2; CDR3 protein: CASSPGGNQPQHF
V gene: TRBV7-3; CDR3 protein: CASSFLRNTEAFF
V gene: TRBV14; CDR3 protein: CASSLRQGSNTGELFF
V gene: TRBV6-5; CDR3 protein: CATRTGGGEKLFF
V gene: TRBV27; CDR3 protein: CASSLRGQGVSEQYF
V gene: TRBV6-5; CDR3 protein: CASGSGMNTEAFF
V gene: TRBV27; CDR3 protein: CASKIGTGPKDEQFF
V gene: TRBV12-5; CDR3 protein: CASGLTGGTQPQHF
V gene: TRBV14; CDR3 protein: CASSRTGSPYEQYF
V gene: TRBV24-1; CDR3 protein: CATSDRGRGTDTQYF
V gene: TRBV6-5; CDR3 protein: CASSYSWTRNYNEQFF
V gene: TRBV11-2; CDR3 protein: CASSLVSGRRNSPLHF
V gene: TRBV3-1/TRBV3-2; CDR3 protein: CASSQVGTREQYF
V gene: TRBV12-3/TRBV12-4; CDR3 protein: CASSFGGNEQFF
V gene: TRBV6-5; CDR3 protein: CASSLVQGYTEAFF
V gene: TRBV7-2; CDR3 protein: CASSPGNYGYTF
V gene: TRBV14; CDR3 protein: CASSLTYGNTEAFF
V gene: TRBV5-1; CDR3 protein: CASMQGGEEQYF
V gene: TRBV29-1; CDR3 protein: CSVRLLAGSYEQYF
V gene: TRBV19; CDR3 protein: CASTSLGGTDTQYF
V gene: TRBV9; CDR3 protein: CASSASSGSYNEQFF
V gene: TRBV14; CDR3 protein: CASSPGGGGNEQFF
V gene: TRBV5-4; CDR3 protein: CASSLATGWSGEQYF
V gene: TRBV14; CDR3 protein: CASSEGQGSNQPQHF
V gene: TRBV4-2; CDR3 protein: CASSPATGLSIGNTIYF
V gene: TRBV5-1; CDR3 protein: CASSLAGGGTYEQYF
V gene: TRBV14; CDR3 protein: CASSQEGERHYGYTF
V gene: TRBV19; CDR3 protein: CASSSRLGLTGGGYEQYF